This T cell receptor (beta chain) is drawn from a study of T cell responses to AZD1222 COVID-19 vaccine (dated by TCRdb to the early 2020s). Broadly, across the study: A total of about 230 trial participants underwent TCR sequencing, of whom some 210 received two doses of AZD1222 and about 25 received two doses of the MenACWY control vaccine. Trial participants were enrolled into age subgroups of 18-55, 56-69 and 70-plus years, which contained around 150, 28 and 57 TCR-sequenced participants, respectively.

The CDR3 regions of human TCRbeta chains were analyzed by immunosequencing. As for how the authors treated the data: TCRs in the repertoires were matched against a reference library of SARS-CoV-2-specific TCRs that had been generated with the MIRA antigen-specificity platform. Breadth meant the fraction of unique TCRs that were SARS-CoV-2-associated, whereas depth meant the fraction of total T cells that were SARS-CoV-2-associated. Using the MIRA data, every spike-specific TCR was mapped to the spike region that the TCR reacted to and assigned to either a CD4 or a CD8 class. Log10-transformed breadth and depth values were compared by one-way ANOVA with Sidak's multiple comparisons tests. Sourced from immuneACCESS, this table was stored by TCRdb with only in-frame sequences that have V and J called. A share of the clones is absent; for the studies checked, an unresolved V gene accounts for under half, and the remainder has no known explanation. That table supplies the V and J calls and clone size; D and trimming were determined from the DNA. A total of fewer than 85,000 clones appear in this sample, roughly 85% of them only once. In total, the top ten clones hold around 1.2% of the sample.

About this clone: Its antigen target is currently unknown. The sample holds no much larger clone one base away, and base qualities are not on file.

Beyond this particular receptor, the publication reports: Because no samples from the day 14 peak response were available, repertoires could be characterized only after the peak T cell response. Most participants were white British and females outnumbered males, and the authors suggested that clonal diversity may have been underestimated. In the small 56-69-year group, the increase in depth fell short of significance, most likely because of low power. Nearly half of unique spike-specific TCRs reportedly recognized epitopes outside regions mutated in the B.1.351 and B.1.1.7 variants. After two AZD1222 doses, both the breadth and the depth of spike-specific TCRs were significantly higher than at day 0 and than in MenACWY recipients. Conclusions about previously exposed vaccinees are limited, since just a handful of AZD1222 recipients were seropositive for SARS-CoV-2 at baseline. The whole spike protein was spanned by vaccine-associated CD4 TCRs, and dominant responses were seen in regions 160-218 and 743-854.

What the time point label conveys for this sample: about 28 days (+/-7) after the second vaccine dose. Because spike-specific TCR depth and breadth did not differ between the two schedules, AZD1222 recipients who got a second dose at roughly 4 weeks were pooled with those who got a second dose at roughly 12 weeks. Vaccinee samples were obtained from the UK trials COV001 and COV002, which included a single-blind randomized controlled phase 2/3 trial of AZD1222 (ChAdOx1 nCoV-19) in healthy adults. For TCRbeta chain sequencing, PBMC samples were collected from trial participants at day 0 and at day 28 after the second dose. The sequenced sample was peripheral blood, obtained 28 days after the second AZD1222 dose. The sequence derives from an adult who received the AZD1222 COVID-19 vaccine.

This receptor carries the CDR3 CASKGGGPTDTQYF. The sequenced DNA: TGCGCCAGCAAGGGGGGAGGGCCGACAGATACGCAGTATTTT. In this chain, TRBV10-1 is recombined with TRBJ2-3; TRBD2 might be the D gene, on 7 matching bases. Taken from cysteine to phenylalanine, the CDR3 has 14 residues. Just the 42-base CDR3 DNA is kept, in frame starting at base 1. The germline V gene (reference sequence) specifies WNHNN as CDR1 and SYGVQD as CDR2. V is clipped by 7 bases and J by 3 bases, and the sequence between their germline boundaries is 14 bases long.